This T cell receptor beta chain came from a study of control samples from healthy donors and cancer patients. The sample holds one count of this clone. Profiled with immunoSEQ multiplex PCR; TCRdb holds only in-frame clones, not every one. The data hold 90,000 to 150,000 clones, with approximately 89% observed a single time. Sequenced input: blood. The TCR originated in a woman aged 18-29 years in good health.

The CDR3 DNA follows: TGTGCCAGTAGCCAGGGACAGGCATATAGTGCGCAGTACTTC. Translating gives CASSQGQAYSAQYF. V is TRBV19 and J is TRBJ2-7, with TRBD1 matching 8 bases. The CDR3 loop spans 14 amino acids. CDR1 is LNHDA, CDR2 SQIVND, per germline (reference sequence). J lost 9 bases, V lost 6 bases, and 13 bases had no gene match.